A single sample gave rise to the 31 T cell receptor beta chains below, sequenced in a study of read filtering for tumor transcriptome and immune sequencing. From about 400 ng of RNA, a library with molecular barcoded alpha/delta and beta/gamma adaptors was made. TCRdb re-called the reads with MiXCR, one entry per CDR3 protein. Of some 41,000 distinct CDR3 sequences listed, roughly 15% are singletons. The sequenced sample was a population of CD138-negative cells sorted from bone marrow. The source is a donor at least 40 years old with multiple myeloma.

This clonotype was detected ten times or more. J is TRBJ2-3 and V is TRBV6-6; D not certain. Germline lookup yields CDR1 MNHNY and CDR2 SVGAGI (reference sequence). The CDR3 is 13 residues long. Deletions cut 0 bases from V and 5 bases from J, with 6 bases between. CDR3 sequence (DNA): TGTGCCAGCAGTTACTCGACCGAAGATACGCAGTATTTT. Its protein is CASSYSTEDTQYF.

The rearrangement uses TRBV27 and TRBJ2-2, with D perhaps TRBD1 (6 bases). The V gene lost 5 bases and the J gene lost 8 bases, with 15 bases spanning the gap. CDR1 and CDR2 (germline): MNHEY, SMNVEV (reference sequence). The length of the CDR3 is 14 residues. CDR3 sequence: CASSATQGTGELFF. CDR3 in DNA: TGTGCCAGCAGTGCAACACAGGGAACGGGGGAGCTGTTTTTT.

This clonotype was seen ten or more times. CDR3 sequence (DNA): TGTGCCAGCAGACCCAAAGACAGGGAAAGTAGGAATGAGCAGTTCTTC. Its protein is CASRPKDRESRNEQFF. The gene calls are TRBV6-6 and TRBJ2-1; TRBD1 matches at 7 bases. The CDR3 extends over 16 amino acids. CDR1 and CDR2 (germline): MNHNY, SVGAGI (reference sequence). Trimming removed 6 bases from V and 7 bases from J; junction bases left unmatched: 15.

In its sample, this clonotype was seen many times. The genes are TRBV27 and TRBJ2-7; D not certain. The CDR3 covers 13 residues. Germline V gene data show CDR1 as MNHEY and CDR2 as SMNVEV (reference sequence). The V gene lost 3 bases and the J gene lost 2 bases, with 8 bases spanning the gap. In DNA form, the CDR3 reads TGTGCCAGCAGTTTGTCCCCCACCTACGAGCAGTACTTC. It translates to CASSLSPTYEQYF.

This clonotype was picked up a small number of times. The chain employs TRBV7-2 and TRBJ1-5; TRBD1 agrees at 7 bases. Germline V gives CDR1 SGHTA, CDR2 FQGNSA. Trimming cost V 1 base and J 3 bases; bases outside gene matches: 3. CDR3 length: 15 amino acids. Here the CDR3 DNA reads TGTGCCAGCAGCTTAGGGAGGGGGCCCAATCAGCCCCAGCATTTT. Translation: CASSLGRGPNQPQHF.

At least ten counts were recorded for this clonotype. This chain joins TRBV19 and TRBJ2-7; 9 nucleotides agree with TRBD1. Germline V gene lookup returns CDR1 LNHDA and CDR2 SQIVND (reference sequence). The CDR3 consists of 15 residues. The trim removed 5 bases at V and 5 bases at J, leaving 10 bases unmatched. CDR3 DNA sequence: TGTGCCAGTAGTGTATCGGACAGGGGTCTGAACGAGCAGTACTTC. Amino acids: CASSVSDRGLNEQYF.

Concerning this clonotype: This may arise from a read error, as a much more abundant clone is one base away. This chain joins TRBV27 and TRBJ2-1, with D unclear. From germline, CDR1 is MNHEY and CDR2 SMNVEV (reference sequence). CDR3 length equals 11 residues. The ends were cut back, 6 bases at V and 9 bases at J, with 9 bases in the middle. The CDR3 sequence is CASSKRGEQFF. CDR3 coding DNA: TGTGCCAGCAGCAAGCGCGGTGAGCAGTTCTTC.

This clonotype is labeled medium-sized. The chain links TRBV12-3 or TRBV12-4 to TRBJ2-1; perhaps TRBD1 as D (6 bases). With 6 bases removed from V and 0 bases from J, the gap between germline ends came to 12 bases. This CDR3 is built from 15 residues. Here the CDR3 reads CASSPRGGSYNEQFF. CDR3 DNA: TGTGCCAGCAGCCCTAGAGGGGGCTCCTACAATGAGCAGTTCTTC.

At least ten counts were recorded for this clonotype. This rearrangement joins TRBV28 to TRBJ2-7; D ambiguous. V was cut by 2 bases and J by 0 bases, with 11 bases left in between. The CDR3 is 15 amino acids. Germline values: CDR1 MDHEN, CDR2 SYDVKM. CDR3 loop: CASSLGGLSSYEQYF. Written as DNA, the CDR3 is TGTGCCAGCAGTTTAGGTGGATTGAGCTCCTACGAGCAGTACTTC.

Many counts were recorded for this clonotype. V usage is TRBV28 and J usage is TRBJ1-5, with D perhaps TRBD1 (6 bases). This CDR3 has 14 residues. Germline lookup yields CDR1 MDHEN and CDR2 SYDVKM. Deletions cut 6 bases from V and 7 bases from J, with 16 bases between. The chain's CDR3 is CASRRQVQGQPQHF. The CDR3 DNA reads TGTGCCAGCAGGCGACAGGTACAGGGCCAGCCCCAGCATTTT.

Concerning this clonotype: Being one base from a much bigger clone, this may be a read error. The chain recombines TRBV28 with TRBJ2-2; 8 bases align to TRBD2. The CDR3 has 16 amino acids. V lost 4 bases and J lost 5; bases outside the gene matches: 9. The germline V gene encodes CDR1 MDHEN and CDR2 SYDVKM. CDR3 nucleotides: TGTGCCAGCAGTTCCGAAGCGGGAGAAGGAACCGGGGAGCTGTTTTTT. Protein sequence: CASSSEAGEGTGELFF.

This clonotype appeared many times. The chain has TRBV20-1 and TRBJ2-2, with 7 positions matching TRBD1. The germline gives CDR1 DFQATT, CDR2 SNEGSKA (reference sequence). The V and J ends lost 1 base and 5 bases, in that order; junction bases with no gene match: 10. This CDR3 is 16 amino acids long. For the CDR3, the DNA is TGCAGTGCTAGAGCTGGGACAGCCCCATGGACCGGGGAGCTGTTTTTT. Encoded protein: CSARAGTAPWTGELFF.

The V call is TRBV20-1, the J call TRBJ1-4; 12 positions match TRBD1. V lost 3 bases and J lost 2; bases outside the gene matches: 7. The CDR3 extends over 17 amino acids. In germline, CDR1 is DFQATT, CDR2 SNEGSKA (reference sequence). This CDR3 is CSARRGQGAFTNEKLFF. CDR3 coding DNA: TGCAGTGCTAGGCGGGGACAGGGGGCGTTTACTAATGAAAAACTGTTTTTT.

This clonotype was detected ten times or more. V usage is TRBV3-1 and J usage is TRBJ1-1; D remains unclear. The CDR3 runs 14 residues. Germline V CDR1 and CDR2: LGHDT, YNNKEL (reference sequence). Trimming removed 2 bases at V and 4 bases at J, with 11 bases between. The CDR3 nucleotides are TGTGCCAGCAGCCAAACGATGGGCAGCACTGAAGCTTTCTTT. Translating gives CASSQTMGSTEAFF.

This clonotype was recorded many times. The chain is built from TRBV11-1 and TRBJ2-3; no definite D call. This CDR3 spans 14 amino acids. CDR1 is SGHAT, CDR2 FQDESV, per germline (reference sequence). Trimming stripped 4 bases from V and 2 bases from J, with 10 bases between. CDR3 in DNA: TGTGCCAGCAGCTCAGGCAGACTCACAGATACGCAGTATTTT. Protein: CASSSGRLTDTQYF.

There are many counts of this clonotype. The V and J genes are TRBV24-1 and TRBJ2-3, with D hard to call. Germline V gives CDR1 KGHDR, CDR2 SFDVKD. The CDR3 extends over 12 amino acids. V lost 6 bases and J 1 base, leaving 4 bases between the germline ends. The CDR3 protein is CATSHGTDTQYF. CDR3 coding DNA: TGTGCCACCAGTCATGGCACAGATACGCAGTATTTT.

This clonotype was seen ten or more times. The V call is TRBV29-1, the J call TRBJ2-1; 9 nucleotides align to TRBD2. CDR3 length: 14 amino acids. Germline CDR1 and CDR2: SQVTM and ANQGSEA. J lost 6 bases, V lost 6 bases, and 9 bases had no gene match. The CDR3: CSVSPGLALNEQFF. The CDR3 region has the DNA TGCAGCGTATCGCCGGGACTAGCCCTCAATGAGCAGTTCTTC.

This clonotype was seen repeatedly, ten times or more. V is TRBV12-3 or TRBV12-4 and J is TRBJ2-1; D ambiguous. Between the trimmed V and J ends, which lost 3 bases and 7 bases, there was a span of 10 bases. The CDR3 is 13 amino acids. The CDR3 sequence: CASSFSVRNEQFF. The CDR3 DNA follows: TGTGCCAGCAGTTTTTCGGTCAGGAATGAGCAGTTCTTC.

This clonotype was recorded many times. The chain has TRBV19 and TRBJ2-7; D may be TRBD2 (5 bases). The length of the CDR3 is 15 residues. Germline V gene data show CDR1 as LNHDA and CDR2 as SQIVND (reference sequence). The V end lost 3 bases, the J end lost 0 bases, and 12 bases lay between the germline ends. CDR3 bases: TGTGCCAGTAGTATCGAGGGCAGTGGCTCCTACGAGCAGTACTTC. Residues: CASSIEGSGSYEQYF.

This clonotype was detected many times. The chain has TRBV6-2 or TRBV6-3 and TRBJ2-6; D unresolved. V gave up 4 bases and J gave up 1 base, with 11 bases separating them. Germline values: CDR1 MNHEY, CDR2 SVGEGT. The length of the CDR3 is 16 residues. CDR3 in DNA: TGTGCCAGCAGTTGGGATAGGCATTCTGGGGCCAACGTCCTGACTTTC. This sequence encodes CASSWDRHSGANVLTF.

This clonotype was detected only a few times. V usage is TRBV6-2 or TRBV6-3 and J usage is TRBJ2-1, with D tentatively TRBD2 (6 bases). The CDR3 sequence is 14 residues long. V shed 2 bases and J shed 6 bases, with 11 bases lying between them. The germline V gene has CDR1 MNHEY and CDR2 SVGEGT. The DNA for the CDR3 is TGTGCCAGCAGTTACCCGACGACTAGCAATGAGCAGTTCTTC. This sequence encodes CASSYPTTSNEQFF.

With respect to this clonotype: Without the conserved terminal phenylalanine or tryptophan, this CDR3 likely stems from a read error. This chain uses TRBV12-3 or TRBV12-4 with TRBJ2-1; D possibly matches TRBD1 or TRBD2 (5 bases each). CDR3 length equals 14 residues. The CDR3 nucleotides read TGTGCCAGCGGTTTAGTTCCTGGGACCAATGAGCAGTTCTCC. It translates to CASGLVPGTNEQFS.

This clonotype was observed many times. The chain links TRBV29-1 to TRBJ2-2; D gene ambiguous. The CDR3 spans 12 residues. Trimming removed 4 bases at V and 4 bases at J, with 7 bases between. The germline V gene has CDR1 SQVTM and CDR2 ANQGSEA. The CDR3 protein is CSVGKGTGELFF. In DNA form, the CDR3 reads TGCAGCGTTGGGAAGGGCACCGGGGAGCTGTTTTTT.

This clonotype has a count of ten or more. CDR3 in amino acids: CASSLAIGERYQPQHF. The CDR3 nucleotides read TGTGCCAGCAGCTTAGCGATCGGGGAGAGGTATCAGCCCCAGCATTTT. This chain uses TRBV7-9 with TRBJ1-5; D is ambiguous. V shed 0 bases and J shed 5 bases, with 14 bases lying between them. This CDR3 has 16 amino acids. Germline CDR1 reads SEHNR; CDR2 reads FQNEAQ (reference sequence).

About this clonotype: A much larger clone differs from this one at a single base, so this may be a read error. The rearrangement joins TRBV12-3 or TRBV12-4 to TRBJ2-3, with 7 bases fitting TRBD2. The CDR3 is 15 residues long. Trimming removed 0 bases from V and 4 bases from J; junction bases left unmatched: 4. CDR3 amino acids: CASSLAGGSADTQYF. The CDR3 nucleotides read TGTGCCAGCAGTTTAGCGGGAGGGAGCGCAGATACGCAGTATTTT.

This clonotype showed up many times. CDR3 loop: CASSYSRLAVSTGELFF. The CDR3 coding sequence is TGTGCCAGCAGTTACTCCCGACTAGCGGTTTCCACCGGGGAGCTGTTTTTT. The chain employs TRBV6-5 and TRBJ2-2; 9 nucleotides match TRBD2. Germline V gene lookup returns CDR1 MNHEY and CDR2 SVGAGI. V shed 0 bases, J shed 4 bases, and the junction held 6 bases outside the gene matches. This CDR3 is 17 amino acids long.

The table lists this clonotype with many counts. DNA for the CDR3: TGCAGTGCTAGAGCCTCCCTAGGGAGCAATCAGCCCCAGCATTTT. As protein: CSARASLGSNQPQHF. This sequence joins TRBV20-1 and TRBJ1-5; D unresolved. The ends were cut back, 1 base at V and 1 base at J, with 11 bases in the middle. The CDR3 runs 15 residues. Germline V gene data show CDR1 as DFQATT and CDR2 as SNEGSKA (reference sequence).

Turning to this clonotype: This sequence may be a read error, since a much larger clone differs from it by one base. The CDR3 sequence is CASSLTSGTSSGNTRYF. The CDR3 nucleotides read TGCGCCAGCAGCTTGACCAGCGGGACCTCTTCTGGAAACACCAGATATTTT. The chain carries TRBV5-1 and TRBJ1-3; D is possibly TRBD1 (5 bases). The CDR3 is 17 amino acids. CDR1 and CDR2 (germline): SGHRS, YFSETQ.

Concerning this clonotype itself: A read error may explain this, as a much larger clone is one base away. This sequence joins TRBV7-2 and TRBJ2-7, with TRBD2 matching over 7 bases. Germline V gene data show CDR1 as SGHTA and CDR2 as FQGNSA. V dropped 2 bases and J dropped 3; count of bases not matched to a gene: 7. This CDR3 contains 15 residues. The CDR3 loop is CASSLLGASGYEQYF. DNA for the CDR3: TGTGCCAGCAGCTTACTAGGGGCTAGCGGCTACGAGCAGTACTTC.

Many counts were recorded for this clonotype. This chain links TRBV20-1 with TRBJ2-3; 8 bases are a match to TRBD2. Trimming took 3 bases from V and 4 from J; bases not matched to a gene: 6. Germline V gene data show CDR1 as DFQATT and CDR2 as SNEGSKA (reference sequence). This CDR3 contains 14 residues. The CDR3 DNA reads TGCAGTGCTAGCGTGGCGGGAGGCGCAGATACGCAGTATTTT. This codes for CSASVAGGADTQYF.

This clonotype was seen repeatedly, ten times or more. V and J are TRBV29-1 and TRBJ2-5, with 11 bases identical to TRBD1. Germline lookup yields CDR1 SQVTM and CDR2 ANQGSEA. This CDR3 region has 13 residues. J was trimmed by 5 bases and V by 4 bases; bases with no gene match: 3. CDR3 DNA sequence: TGCAGCGTTGGGGACAGGGGGAGTGAGACCCAGTACTTC. It yields the protein CSVGDRGSETQYF.